This TCR beta chain was identified during a study of CD4 T cells in relation to SARS-CoV-2 and coronaviruses. Sequenced by immunoSEQ multiplex PCR; TCRdb stores in-frame clones only, minus some. Here the sample spans about 36,000 clones, over 70% being singletons. Note on this clone: The antigen is undetermined.

V gave up 2 bases and J gave up 6 bases; unmatched junction bases: 10. The CDR3 is made up of 17 amino acids. Germline CDR1 is MNHNS and CDR2 is SASEGT. Material for sequencing was memory CD4+ T cells from PBMCs, cultured in vitro. The source is an adult with COVID-19. The rearrangement links TRBV6-1 to TRBJ2-1; 10 bases map to TRBD2. The CDR3 spells CASSETSRTSGSNEQFF. DNA for the CDR3: TGTGCCAGCAGTGAAACGTCCCGGACTAGCGGAAGCAATGAGCAGTTCTTC.